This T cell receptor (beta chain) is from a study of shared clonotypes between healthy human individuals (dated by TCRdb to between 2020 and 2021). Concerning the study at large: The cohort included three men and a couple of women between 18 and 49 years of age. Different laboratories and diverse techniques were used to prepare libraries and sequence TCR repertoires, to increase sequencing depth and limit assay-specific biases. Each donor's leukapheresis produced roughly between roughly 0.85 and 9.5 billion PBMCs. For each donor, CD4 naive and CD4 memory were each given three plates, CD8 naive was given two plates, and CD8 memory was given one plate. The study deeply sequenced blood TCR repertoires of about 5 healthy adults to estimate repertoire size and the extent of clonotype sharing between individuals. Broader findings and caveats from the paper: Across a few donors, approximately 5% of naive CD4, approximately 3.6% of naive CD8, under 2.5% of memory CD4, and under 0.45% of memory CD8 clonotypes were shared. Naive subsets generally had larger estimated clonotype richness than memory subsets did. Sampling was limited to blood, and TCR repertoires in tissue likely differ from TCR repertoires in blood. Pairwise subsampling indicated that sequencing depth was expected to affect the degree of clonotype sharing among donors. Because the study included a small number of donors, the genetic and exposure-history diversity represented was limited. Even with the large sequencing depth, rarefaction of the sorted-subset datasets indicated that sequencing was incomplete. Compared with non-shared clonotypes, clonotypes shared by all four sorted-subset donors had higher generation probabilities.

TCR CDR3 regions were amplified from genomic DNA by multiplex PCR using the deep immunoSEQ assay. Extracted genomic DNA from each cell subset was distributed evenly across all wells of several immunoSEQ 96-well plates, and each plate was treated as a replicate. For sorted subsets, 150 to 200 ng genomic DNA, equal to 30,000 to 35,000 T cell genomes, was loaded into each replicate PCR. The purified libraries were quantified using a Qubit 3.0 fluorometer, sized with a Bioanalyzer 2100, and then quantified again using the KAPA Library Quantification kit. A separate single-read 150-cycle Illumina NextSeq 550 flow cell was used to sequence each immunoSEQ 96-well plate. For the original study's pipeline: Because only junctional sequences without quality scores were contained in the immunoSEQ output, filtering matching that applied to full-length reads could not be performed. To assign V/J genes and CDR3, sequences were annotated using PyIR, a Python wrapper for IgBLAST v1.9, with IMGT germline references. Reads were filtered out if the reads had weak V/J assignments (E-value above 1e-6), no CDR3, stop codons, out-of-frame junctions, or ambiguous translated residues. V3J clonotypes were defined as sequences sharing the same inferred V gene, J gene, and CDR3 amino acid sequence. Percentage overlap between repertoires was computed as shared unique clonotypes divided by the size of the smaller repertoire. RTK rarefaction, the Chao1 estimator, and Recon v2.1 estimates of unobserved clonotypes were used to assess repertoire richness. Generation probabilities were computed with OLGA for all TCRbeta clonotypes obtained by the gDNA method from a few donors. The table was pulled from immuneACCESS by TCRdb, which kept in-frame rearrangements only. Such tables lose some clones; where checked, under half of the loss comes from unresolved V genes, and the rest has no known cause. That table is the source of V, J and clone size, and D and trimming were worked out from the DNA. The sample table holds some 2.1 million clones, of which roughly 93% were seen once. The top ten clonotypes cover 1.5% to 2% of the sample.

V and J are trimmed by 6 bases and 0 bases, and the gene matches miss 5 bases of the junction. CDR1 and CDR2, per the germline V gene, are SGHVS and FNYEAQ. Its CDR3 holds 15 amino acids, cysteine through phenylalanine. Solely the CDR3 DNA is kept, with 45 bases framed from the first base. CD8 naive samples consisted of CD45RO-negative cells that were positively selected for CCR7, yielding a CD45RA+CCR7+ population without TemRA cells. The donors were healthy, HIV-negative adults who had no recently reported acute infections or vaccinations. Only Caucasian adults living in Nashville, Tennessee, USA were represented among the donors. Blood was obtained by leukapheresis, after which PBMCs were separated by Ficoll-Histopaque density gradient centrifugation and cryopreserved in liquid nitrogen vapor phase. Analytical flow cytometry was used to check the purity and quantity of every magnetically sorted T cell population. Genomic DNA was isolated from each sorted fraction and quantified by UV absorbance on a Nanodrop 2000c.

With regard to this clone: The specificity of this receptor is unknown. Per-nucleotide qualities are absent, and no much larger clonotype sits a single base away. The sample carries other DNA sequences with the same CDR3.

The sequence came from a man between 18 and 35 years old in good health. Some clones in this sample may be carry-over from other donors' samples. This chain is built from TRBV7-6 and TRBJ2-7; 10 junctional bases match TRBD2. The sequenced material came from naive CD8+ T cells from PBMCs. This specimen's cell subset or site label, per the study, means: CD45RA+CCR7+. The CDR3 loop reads CASSPGLALSYEQYF. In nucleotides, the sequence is TGTGCCAGCAGTCCGGGACTAGCGCTCTCCTACGAGCAGTACTTC.